This T cell receptor (beta chain) is from a study of CD8 T cells in Susac syndrome. Notes on the study in general: The study recognized that its TCR sequencing and HLA analysis covered a relatively small number of individuals.

An amount of RNA that ranged from about 0.45 to 1 ug was reverse transcribed with random hexamers. Amplification of the TCR beta CDR3 was carried out by immunoSEQ multiplex PCR, which spanned a total of 54 Vbeta and 13 Jbeta segments. MiXCR, run by TCRdb on the immunoSEQ multiplex PCR reads, gives a single entry per CDR3 protein. The profile covers over 130,000 distinct CDR3 sequences, with approximately 95% appearing a single time and about 0.11% taken by the ten largest. Concerning this clonotype: Its target is not known.

Germline CDR1 DFQATT, CDR2 SNEGSKA (reference sequence). The CDR3 is 15 amino acids. Trimming took 3 bases from V and 8 from J, leaving 20 bases between them. The T cells that were sequenced for TCR beta were CD8+ and CD4+ cells from blood. FACS enriched CD8+ TEMRA cells, while bulk CD8+ and CD4+ were negatively isolated. The chain employs TRBV20-1 and TRBJ2-1; the D gene could be TRBD1 or TRBD2 (5 bases each). Sequencing was done on a sample of CD4+ T cells from PBMCs. This TCR derives from a human donor with multiple sclerosis. The CDR3 DNA reads TGCAGTGCTAGCCCAACGATTGGGGCCGGGGATGAGCAGTTCTTC. Residues: CSASPTIGAGDEQFF.